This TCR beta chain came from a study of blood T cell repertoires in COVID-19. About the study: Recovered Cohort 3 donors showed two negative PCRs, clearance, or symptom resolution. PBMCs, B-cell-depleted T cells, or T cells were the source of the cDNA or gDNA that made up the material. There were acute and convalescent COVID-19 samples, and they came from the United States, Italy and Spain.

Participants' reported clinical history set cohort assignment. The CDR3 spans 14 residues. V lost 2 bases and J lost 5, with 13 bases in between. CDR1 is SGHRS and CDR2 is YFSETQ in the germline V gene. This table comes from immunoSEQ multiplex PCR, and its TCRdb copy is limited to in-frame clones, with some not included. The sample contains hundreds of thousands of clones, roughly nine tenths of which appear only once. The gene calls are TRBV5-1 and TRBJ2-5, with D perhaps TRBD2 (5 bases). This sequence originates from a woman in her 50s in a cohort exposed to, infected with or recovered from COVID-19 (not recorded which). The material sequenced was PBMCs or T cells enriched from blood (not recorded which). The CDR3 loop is CASSFRERGETQYF. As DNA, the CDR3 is TGCGCCAGCAGCTTCCGGGAAAGAGGGGAGACCCAGTACTTC.